This paragraph covers one T cell receptor (beta chain) sequence. Its antigen is unidentified. Germline CDR1 MNHEY, CDR2 SMNVEV (reference sequence). V lost 6 bases and J lost 8; bases outside the gene matches: 9. The CDR3 has 14 amino acids. This sample is part of a study of T-cell memory formation after mild COVID-19. Study-level findings and limits: CD8+ contracting clones occupied EMRA, while CD4+ ones occupied mainly CM and EM. The finding that pre-infection memory included some responding clones suggested that cross-reactive memory joined.

5'RACE with constant-segment primers built TCRalpha and TCRbeta cDNA libraries with UMIs. From the 5' RACE reads, TCRdb called clonotypes with MiXCR, one entry per CDR3 protein. The table lists 560,000 or so distinct CDR3 sequences, roughly 17% of them singletons. The TCR sequence derives from an adult woman who had mild COVID-19 (a few samples of this study predate the infection). Cell type and time point are not known. The chain links TRBV27 to TRBJ2-5, with 10 bases that match TRBD2. The sequenced sample was PBMCs or a T cell subset sorted from them (not recorded which). This CDR3 is CASSGLAAVDTQYF. The CDR3 DNA is TGTGCCAGCAGCGGACTAGCGGCGGTGGACACCCAGTACTTC.